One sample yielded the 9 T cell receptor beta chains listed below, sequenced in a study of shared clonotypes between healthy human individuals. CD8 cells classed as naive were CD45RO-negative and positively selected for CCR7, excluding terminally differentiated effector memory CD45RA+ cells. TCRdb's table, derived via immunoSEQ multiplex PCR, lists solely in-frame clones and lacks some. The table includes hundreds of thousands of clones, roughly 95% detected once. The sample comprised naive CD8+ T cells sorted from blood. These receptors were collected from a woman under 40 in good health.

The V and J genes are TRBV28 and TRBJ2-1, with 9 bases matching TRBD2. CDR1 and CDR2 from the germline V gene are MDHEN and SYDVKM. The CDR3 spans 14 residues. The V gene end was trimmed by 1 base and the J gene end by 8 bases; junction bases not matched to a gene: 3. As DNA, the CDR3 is TGTGCCAGCAGTTTATTCGCTAGCGGGGATGAGCAGTTCTTC. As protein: CASSLFASGDEQFF.

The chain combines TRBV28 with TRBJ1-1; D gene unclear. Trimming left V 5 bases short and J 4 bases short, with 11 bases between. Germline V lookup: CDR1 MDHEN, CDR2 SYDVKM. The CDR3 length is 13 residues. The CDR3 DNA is TGTGCCAGCAGTCGCCGGACTGGCACTGAAGCTTTCTTT. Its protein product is CASSRRTGTEAFF.

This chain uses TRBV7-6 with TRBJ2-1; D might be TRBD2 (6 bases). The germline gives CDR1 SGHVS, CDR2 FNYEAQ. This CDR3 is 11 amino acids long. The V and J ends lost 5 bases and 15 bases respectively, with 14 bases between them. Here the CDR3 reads CASSPGTLSFF. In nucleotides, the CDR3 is TGTGCCAGCAGCCCCGGGACTCTCTCGTTCTTC.

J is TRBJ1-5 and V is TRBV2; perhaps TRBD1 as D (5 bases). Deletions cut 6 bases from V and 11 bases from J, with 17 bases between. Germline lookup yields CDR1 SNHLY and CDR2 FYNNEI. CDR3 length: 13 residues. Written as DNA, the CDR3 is TGTGCCAGCAGGGACCAGGGACGTGCAGCCCAGCATTTT. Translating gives CASRDQGRAAQHF.

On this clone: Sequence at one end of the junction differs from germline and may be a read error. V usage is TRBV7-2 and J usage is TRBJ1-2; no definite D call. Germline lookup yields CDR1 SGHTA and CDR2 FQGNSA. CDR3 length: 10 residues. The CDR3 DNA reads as TGTGCCAGCACCCTTGCCCCGCGAGGGTTC. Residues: CASTLAPRGF.

The CDR3 sequence: CASSWGSGELFF. The CDR3 nucleotides read TGTGCCAGCAGCTGGGGGTCCGGGGAGCTGTTTTTT. This chain connects TRBV28 to TRBJ2-2; D is tentatively TRBD1 or TRBD2 (5 bases each). Between the trimmed V and J ends, which lost 6 bases and 6 bases, there was a span of 8 bases. The CDR3 sequence is 12 residues long. Germline V gene data show CDR1 as MDHEN and CDR2 as SYDVKM. The whole variable domain, remainder taken from reference TRBV28 and TRBJ2-2, is DVKVTQSSRYLVKRTGEKVFLECVQDMDHENMFWYRQDPGLGLRLIYFSYDVKMKEKGDIPEGYSVSREKKERFSLILESASTNQTSMYLCASSWGSGELFFGEGSRLTVL.

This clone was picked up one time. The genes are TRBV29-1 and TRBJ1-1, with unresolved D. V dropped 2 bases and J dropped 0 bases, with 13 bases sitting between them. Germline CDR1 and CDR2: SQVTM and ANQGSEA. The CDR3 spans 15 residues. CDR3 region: CSVESSAAMNTEAFF. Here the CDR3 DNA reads TGCAGCGTTGAAAGCTCCGCGGCTATGAACACTGAAGCTTTCTTT.

CDR3 nucleotides: TGTGCCAGCAGCCTTCAGGGGGCGTCCTACAATGAGCAGTTCTTC. This translates into CASSLQGASYNEQFF. The V call is TRBV9, the J call TRBJ2-1, with 8 bases that match TRBD1. CDR1 is SGDLS, CDR2 YYNGEE, per germline. The CDR3 consists of 15 residues. Trimming at V came to 4 bases and at J to 1 base, leaving 4 bases not matched to a gene.

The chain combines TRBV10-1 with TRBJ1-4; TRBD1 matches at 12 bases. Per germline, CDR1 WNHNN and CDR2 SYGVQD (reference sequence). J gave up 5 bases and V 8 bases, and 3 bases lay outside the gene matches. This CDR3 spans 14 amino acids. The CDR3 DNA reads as TGCGCCAGCGGGACAGGGGGCTGGAATGAAAAACTGTTTTTT. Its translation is CASGTGGWNEKLFF.